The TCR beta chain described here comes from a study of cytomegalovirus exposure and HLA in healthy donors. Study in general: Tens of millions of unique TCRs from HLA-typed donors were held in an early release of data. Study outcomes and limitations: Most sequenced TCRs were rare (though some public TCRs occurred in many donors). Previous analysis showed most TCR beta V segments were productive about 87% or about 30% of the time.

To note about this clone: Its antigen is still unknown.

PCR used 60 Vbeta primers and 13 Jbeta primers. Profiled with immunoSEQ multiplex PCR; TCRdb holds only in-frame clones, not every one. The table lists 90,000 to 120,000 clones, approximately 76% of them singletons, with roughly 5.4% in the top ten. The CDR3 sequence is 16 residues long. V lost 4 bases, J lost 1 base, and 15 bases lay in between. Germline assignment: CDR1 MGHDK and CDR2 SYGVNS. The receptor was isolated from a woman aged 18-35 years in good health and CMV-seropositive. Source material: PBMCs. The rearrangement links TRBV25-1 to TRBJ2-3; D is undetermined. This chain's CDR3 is CASSARSVSGTDTQYF. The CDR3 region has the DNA TGTGCCAGCAGTGCCCGCAGCGTATCTGGCACAGATACGCAGTATTTT. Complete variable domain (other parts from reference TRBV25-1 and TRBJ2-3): EADIYQTPRYLVIGTGKKITLECSQTMGHDKMYWYQQDPGMELHLIHYSYGVNSTEKGDLSSESTVSRIRTEHFPLTLESARPSHTSQYLCASSARSVSGTDTQYFGPGTRLTVL.